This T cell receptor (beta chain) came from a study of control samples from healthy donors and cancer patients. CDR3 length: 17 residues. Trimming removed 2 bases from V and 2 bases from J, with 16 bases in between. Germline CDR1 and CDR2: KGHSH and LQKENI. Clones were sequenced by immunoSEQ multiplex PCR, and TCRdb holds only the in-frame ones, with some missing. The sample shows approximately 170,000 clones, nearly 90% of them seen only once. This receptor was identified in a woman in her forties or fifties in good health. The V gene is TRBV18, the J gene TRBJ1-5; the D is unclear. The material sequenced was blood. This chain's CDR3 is CASSPVPRPEGNQPQHF. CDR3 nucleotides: TGTGCCAGCTCACCAGTCCCCAGGCCGGAGGGCAATCAGCCCCAGCATTTT.